A single sample is the source of the 5 T cell receptor beta chains below, sequenced in a study of siplizumab effects on memory and regulatory T cells. The repertoire was sequenced with immunoSEQ multiplex PCR; TCRdb's copy has only in-frame clones and lacks some. Here the sample spans 90,000 to 95,000 clones, approximately 96% being singletons. Sample: naive CD4+ T cells sorted from blood. These TCRs come from a human donor in good health.

The rearrangement uses TRBV7-9 and TRBJ1-5; no firm D call. This CDR3 is 15 amino acids long. CDR1 and CDR2 from the germline V gene are SEHNR and FQNEAQ (reference sequence). V dropped 0 bases and J dropped 5 bases, with 11 bases sitting between them. Written as DNA, the CDR3 is TGTGCCAGCAGCTTAGCGGGAATTGGATATCAGCCCCAGCATTTT. Translating it yields CASSLAGIGYQPQHF.

This chain joins TRBV10-3 and TRBJ2-3; D not certain. Trimming pared 5 bases from V and 1 base from J, leaving 7 bases between. Germline CDR1 and CDR2: ENHRY and SYGVKD. This CDR3 region has 13 residues. The CDR3 coding sequence is TGTGCCATCAGTTTTCAGGGCACAGATACGCAGTATTTT. Its protein product is CAISFQGTDTQYF.

This rearrangement joins TRBV27 to TRBJ1-5, with a weak D call TRBD1 (5 bases). Germline lookup yields CDR1 MNHEY and CDR2 SMNVEV (reference sequence). The length of the CDR3 is 15 residues. The V end was cut by 9 bases, the J end by 6 bases, with 21 bases between. CDR3 in amino acids: CASKRLQVEGQPQHF. CDR3 nucleotides: TGTGCCAGTAAGAGACTACAGGTTGAGGGTCAGCCCCAGCATTTT.

V usage is TRBV4-1 and J usage is TRBJ1-6; the D gene is possibly TRBD1 (5 bases). CDR1 is MGHRA and CDR2 is YSYEKL in the germline V gene. The V gene lost 1 base and the J gene lost 6 bases, with 13 bases spanning the gap. The CDR3 sequence is 16 residues long. CDR3 sequence (DNA): TGCGCCAGCAGCCAAGTCATCAGGGAAGGTAATTCACCCCTCCACTTT. Translating it yields CASSQVIREGNSPLHF.

The rearrangement links TRBV11-2 to TRBJ1-6, with D maybe TRBD1 (5 bases). Germline CDR1 SGHAT, CDR2 FQNNGV. The CDR3 extends over 13 amino acids. The ends were cut back, 1 base at V and 9 bases at J, with 7 bases in the middle. CDR3 sequence reads: CASSLVQVSPLHF. The DNA for the CDR3 is TGTGCCAGCAGCTTAGTACAGGTTTCACCCCTCCACTTT.